This T cell receptor beta chain was identified during a study of T-cell reconstitution after alpha-beta-depleted transplantation in children. Study-wide points: Reports say that about two months after transplant, the alpha-beta T cells came out of several hundred graft clones that had expanded. Diversity of TCRbeta at day 60 was high in some patients, arising from surviving recipient T cells and thymic progenitors.

This clonotype was counted many times. Its antigen is not known. CDR1 MGHRA and CDR2 YSYEKL come from the germline V gene. This CDR3 is 15 amino acids long. V dropped 0 bases and J dropped 4 bases, with 10 bases sitting between them. Preparing the TCRbeta library involved the use of unique molecular identifiers. One entry per CDR3 protein, called by TCRdb with MiXCR from the PCR reads. This repertoire shows 250,000 to 400,000 distinct CDR3 sequences, roughly 21% found once; its top ten account for approximately 10%. This chain joins TRBV4-1 and TRBJ1-3, with D possibly matching TRBD1 (5 bases). This sequence was found in a male patient younger than 18 who had a stem cell transplant for acute lymphoblastic leukemia, so the T cells may come from the graft donor. This specimen consisted of PBMCs, mostly from graft donor cells, obtained 180 days after TCRalphabeta/CD19-depleted stem cell transplant. The CDR3 nucleotides read TGCGCCAGCAGCCAAGACGGGACGGTGGGAAACACCATATATTTT. Its protein product is CASSQDGTVGNTIYF.